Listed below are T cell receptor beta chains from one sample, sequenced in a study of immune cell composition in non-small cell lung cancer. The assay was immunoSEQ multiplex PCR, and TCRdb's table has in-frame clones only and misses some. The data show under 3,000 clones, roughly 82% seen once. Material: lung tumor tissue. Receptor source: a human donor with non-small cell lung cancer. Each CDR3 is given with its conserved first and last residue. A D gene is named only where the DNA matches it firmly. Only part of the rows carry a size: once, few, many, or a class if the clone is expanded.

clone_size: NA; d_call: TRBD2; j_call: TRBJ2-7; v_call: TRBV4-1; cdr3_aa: CASSQAGGGTQYF; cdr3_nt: TGCGCCAGCAGCCAAGCGGGGGGGGGCACGCAGTACTTC
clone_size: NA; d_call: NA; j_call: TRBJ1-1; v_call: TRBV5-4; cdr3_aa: CASSLDQNTEAFF; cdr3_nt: TGTGCCAGCAGCTTGGATCAGAACACTGAAGCTTTCTTT
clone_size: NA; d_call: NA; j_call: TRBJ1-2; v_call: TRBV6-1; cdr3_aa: CASSRLQGSDGYTF; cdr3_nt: TGTGCCAGCAGTCGACTCCAGGGGTCTGATGGCTACACCTTC
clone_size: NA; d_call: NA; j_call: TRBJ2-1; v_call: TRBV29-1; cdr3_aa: CSVVSVGANEQFF; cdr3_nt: TGCAGCGTTGTGAGTGTTGGTGCCAATGAGCAGTTCTTC
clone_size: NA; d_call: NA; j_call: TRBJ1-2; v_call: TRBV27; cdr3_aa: CASSVTSLSNYGYTF; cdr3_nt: TGTGCCAGCAGTGTGACAAGTCTCTCTAACTATGGCTACACCTTC
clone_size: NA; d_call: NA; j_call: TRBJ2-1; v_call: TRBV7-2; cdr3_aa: CASSITGYNEQFF; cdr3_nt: TGTGCCAGCAGCATTACAGGGTACAATGAGCAGTTCTTC
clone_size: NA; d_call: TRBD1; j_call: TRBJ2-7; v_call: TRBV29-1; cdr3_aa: CSARTGGRSYEQYF; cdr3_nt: TGCAGCGCTCGGACAGGGGGGAGATCCTACGAGCAGTACTTC
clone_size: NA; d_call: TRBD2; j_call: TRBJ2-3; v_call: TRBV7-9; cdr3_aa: CASSSMGGGTDTQYF; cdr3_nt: TGTGCCAGCAGCTCCATGGGGGGGGGCACAGATACGCAGTATTTT
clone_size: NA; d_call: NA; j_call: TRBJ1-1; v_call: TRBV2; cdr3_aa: CASRPPGHPRTEAFF; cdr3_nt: TGTGCCAGCAGGCCACCGGGACACCCTCGGACTGAAGCTTTCTTT
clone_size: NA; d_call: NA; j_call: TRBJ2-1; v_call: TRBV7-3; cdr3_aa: CASSSRGSSYNEQFF; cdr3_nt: TGTGCCAGCAGCTCCCGAGGGAGCTCCTACAATGAGCAGTTCTTC
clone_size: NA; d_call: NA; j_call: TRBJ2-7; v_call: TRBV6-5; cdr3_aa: CASSPRALLREQYF; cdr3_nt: TGTGCCAGCAGTCCCAGGGCCCTCCTAAGGGAGCAGTACTTC
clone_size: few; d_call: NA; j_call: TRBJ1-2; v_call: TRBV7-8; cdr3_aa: CASSLVFRTGPNYGYTF; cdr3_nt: TGTGCCAGCAGCTTAGTGTTTCGTACAGGCCCTAACTATGGCTACACCTTC
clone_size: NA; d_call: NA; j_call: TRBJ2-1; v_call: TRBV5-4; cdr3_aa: CASSTGLTHYNEQFF; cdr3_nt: TGTGCCAGCAGCACTGGACTAACCCATTACAATGAGCAGTTCTTC
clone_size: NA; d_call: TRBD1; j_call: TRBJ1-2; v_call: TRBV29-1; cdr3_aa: CSVEGRQGLGYTF; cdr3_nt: TGCAGCGTTGAAGGCCGACAGGGGCTTGGCTACACCTTC
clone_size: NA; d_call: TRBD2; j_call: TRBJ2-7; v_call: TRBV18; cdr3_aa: CASSTGLAAYEQYF; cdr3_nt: TGTGCCAGCTCAACGGGACTAGCGGCCTACGAGCAGTACTTC
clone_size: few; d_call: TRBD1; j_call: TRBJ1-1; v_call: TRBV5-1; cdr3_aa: CASSLNTGTGLTEAFF; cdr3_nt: TGCGCCAGCAGCTTGAACACCGGGACAGGGCTCACTGAAGCTTTCTTT
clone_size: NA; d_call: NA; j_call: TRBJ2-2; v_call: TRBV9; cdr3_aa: CASSVALGPNTGELFF; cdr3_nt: TGTGCCAGCAGCGTAGCTTTGGGGCCGAACACCGGGGAGCTGTTTTTT
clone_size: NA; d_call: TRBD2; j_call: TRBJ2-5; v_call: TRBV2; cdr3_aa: CASIDEREGYETQYF; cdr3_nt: TGTGCCAGCATCGACGAGCGGGAGGGCTACGAGACCCAGTACTTC
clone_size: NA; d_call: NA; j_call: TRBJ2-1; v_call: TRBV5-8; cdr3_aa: CASAPPSSYNEQFF; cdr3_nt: TGTGCCAGCGCCCCGCCTAGCTCCTACAATGAGCAGTTCTTC
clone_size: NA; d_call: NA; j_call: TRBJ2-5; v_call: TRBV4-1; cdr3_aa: CASSQTSQTQYF; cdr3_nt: TGCGCCAGCAGCCAAACTAGCCAGACCCAGTACTTC
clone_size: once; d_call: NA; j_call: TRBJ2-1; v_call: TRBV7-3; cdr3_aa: CASSLRGSSYNEQFF; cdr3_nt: TGTGCCAGCAGCTTACGAGGGAGCTCCTACAATGAGCAGTTCTTC
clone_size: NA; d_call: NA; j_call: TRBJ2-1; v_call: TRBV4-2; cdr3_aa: CASSQAGLSYNEQFF; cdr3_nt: TGTGCCAGCAGCCAAGCGGGACTGTCCTACAATGAGCAGTTCTTC
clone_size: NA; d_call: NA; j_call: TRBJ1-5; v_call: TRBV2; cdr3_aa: CASSEDLGHNSNQPQHF; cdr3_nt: TGTGCCAGCAGTGAAGATTTGGGACACAATAGCAATCAGCCCCAGCATTTT
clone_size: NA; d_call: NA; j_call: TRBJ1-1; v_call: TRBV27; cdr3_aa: CASSLDGENTEAFF; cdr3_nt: TGTGCCAGCAGTTTGGACGGGGAGAACACTGAAGCTTTCTTT
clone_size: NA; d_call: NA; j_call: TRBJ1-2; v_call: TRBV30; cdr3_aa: CAWSVKGRGNEGYTF; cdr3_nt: TGTGCCTGGAGTGTAAAGGGGAGGGGAAATGAAGGCTACACCTTC
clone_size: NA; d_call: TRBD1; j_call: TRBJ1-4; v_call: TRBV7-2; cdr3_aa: CASSFRQTGDDKLFF; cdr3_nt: TGTGCCAGCAGCTTCAGGCAGACAGGGGACGATAAACTGTTTTTT